These 5 T cell receptor beta chains were all obtained from the same sample, sequenced in a study of T cells in Graves' hyperthyroidism and ophthalmopathy. Amplification yielded TCR beta CDR3 regions, with RNA transcripts as the source. Using the HTBI primer set, a first-round RT-PCR was run on the TCR CDR3. Via MiXCR, TCRdb re-called the multiplex PCR reads, giving one row per CDR3 protein. The sample lists approximately 530,000 distinct CDR3 sequences, 16% occurring once. The sample consisted of blood. These receptors originate from a woman aged 18-29 years with Graves' hyperthyroidism.

This clonotype came up many times. The chain joins TRBV7-3 to TRBJ2-3, with TRBD2 identical over 7 bases. The ends lost 2 bases at V and 6 bases at J; junction bases unmatched: 2. The germline gives CDR1 SGHTA, CDR2 FQGTGA. The CDR3 loop spans 13 amino acids. The CDR3 loop reads CASSLRTRDTQYF. For the CDR3, the DNA is TGTGCCAGCAGCTTACGGACTAGGGATACGCAGTATTTT.

Only a few counts were recorded for this clonotype. V and J are TRBV5-1 and TRBJ1-4; TRBD1 is a possible D gene (5 bases). Trimming took 4 bases from V and 4 from J, leaving 17 bases between them. Germline-derived CDR1 and CDR2 are SGHRS and YFSETQ. CDR3 length: 16 residues. CDR3 region: CASSDGGGFGNEKLFF. The CDR3 region has the DNA TGCGCCAGCAGCGACGGTGGGGGATTTGGTAATGAAAAACTGTTTTTT.

This clonotype showed up just a few times. The rearrangement uses TRBV6-2 or TRBV6-3 and TRBJ1-6; D call uncertain. The CDR3 has 13 amino acids. Germline V gene lookup returns CDR1 MNHEY and CDR2 SVGEGT. Between the trimmed V and J ends, which lost 8 bases and 9 bases, there was a span of 14 bases. The CDR3 sequence is CASSQRGVSPLHF. CDR3 nucleotides: TGTGCCAGCTCCCAAAGAGGAGTTTCACCCCTCCACTTT.

A word on this clonotype: A much larger clone differs by one base, so this may be a read error. The rearrangement uses TRBV20-1 and TRBJ1-6; tentatively, D is TRBD1 (5 bases). CDR3 length equals 14 residues. Trimming cost V 3 bases and J 11 bases, with 17 bases left between them. Germline V gives CDR1 DFQATT, CDR2 SNEGSKA (reference sequence). The CDR3: CSASKDMRGPPLHF. In DNA form, the CDR3 reads TGCAGTGCTAGCAAGGACATGAGAGGTCCACCCCTCCACTTT.

J is TRBJ1-1 and V is TRBV5-1, with D tentatively TRBD1 (5 bases). The CDR3 contains 18 residues. V lost 5 bases, J lost 1 base, and 24 bases lay in between. Germline CDR1 is SGHRS and CDR2 is YFSETQ. For the CDR3, the DNA is TGCGCCAGCAGATTAGCTGTCGGGGCAGGTGGGTCGAACACTGAAGCTTTCTTT. Translation: CASRLAVGAGGSNTEAFF.